A selection of T cell receptor beta chains follows, all from one sample in a study of Ad26.COV2.S vaccination and SARS-CoV-2 variants. Sequenced by immunoSEQ multiplex PCR; TCRdb stores in-frame clones only, minus some. The top ten hold around 3% of the sample, which has about 350,000 clones, roughly 81% seen once. The material sequenced was peripheral blood, taken in a trial of Ad26.COV2.S vaccine versus placebo. Receptors were obtained from a person aged 18 to 59 who received the Ad26.COV2.S COVID-19 vaccine or a placebo. Both conserved end residues are part of each CDR3. The D gene is left open where the match is weak. Clone size appears in some rows only: once, few, many, or a class for an expanded clone.

J gene: TRBJ2-3
clone size: few
V gene: TRBV5-6
D gene: TRBD1
CDR3 protein: CASSLRTGTGNLDTQYF
CDR3 DNA: TGTGCCAGCAGCTTAAGAACAGGGACAGGGAATCTGGATACGCAGTATTTT

J gene: TRBJ2-1
clone size: NA
V gene: TRBV19
D gene: NA
CDR3 protein: CASSTPSFGRDEQFF
CDR3 DNA: TGTGCCAGTAGTACCCCGTCCTTTGGGCGGGATGAGCAGTTCTTC

J gene: TRBJ2-7
clone size: NA
V gene: TRBV7-2
D gene: TRBD1
CDR3 protein: CASSLGQGSREQYF
CDR3 DNA: TGTGCCAGCAGCTTGGGACAGGGCTCTCGCGAGCAGTACTTC

J gene: TRBJ2-3
clone size: NA
V gene: TRBV3-1/TRBV3-2
D gene: TRBD2
CDR3 protein: CASSQGIRGRGNTQYF
CDR3 DNA: TGTGCCAGCAGCCAAGGCATCCGCGGGAGGGGGAATACGCAGTATTTT

J gene: TRBJ1-6
clone size: NA
V gene: TRBV16
D gene: NA
CDR3 protein: CASSPGTAHYNSPLHF
CDR3 DNA: TGTGCCAGCAGCCCTGGGACGGCCCACTATAATTCACCCCTCCACTTT

J gene: TRBJ2-1
clone size: NA
V gene: TRBV3-1/TRBV3-2
D gene: NA
CDR3 protein: CASSPPRAKQFF
CDR3 DNA: TGTGCCAGCAGCCCCCCCAGGGCGAAGCAGTTCTTC

J gene: TRBJ2-5
clone size: NA
V gene: TRBV16
D gene: TRBD1
CDR3 protein: CASSPGQGPLETQYF
CDR3 DNA: TGTGCCAGCAGCCCGGGACAGGGCCCCCTGGAGACCCAGTACTTC

J gene: TRBJ2-7
clone size: NA
V gene: TRBV5-1
D gene: NA
CDR3 protein: CASTFRGSPYEQYF
CDR3 DNA: TGCGCCAGCACTTTTCGGGGATCTCCCTACGAGCAGTACTTC

J gene: TRBJ2-1
clone size: NA
V gene: TRBV19
D gene: NA
CDR3 protein: CASSPRAPYNEQFF
CDR3 DNA: TGTGCCAGTAGCCCCAGGGCCCCCTACAATGAGCAGTTCTTC

J gene: TRBJ2-7
clone size: NA
V gene: TRBV5-1
D gene: NA
CDR3 protein: CASSLDGRSSYEQYF
CDR3 DNA: TGCGCCAGCAGCTTGGACGGCAGAAGCTCCTACGAGCAGTACTTC

J gene: TRBJ2-3
clone size: NA
V gene: TRBV27
D gene: TRBD2
CDR3 protein: CASSDSGRYTDTQYF
CDR3 DNA: TGTGCCAGCAGTGATAGCGGGAGATACACAGATACGCAGTATTTT

J gene: TRBJ2-3
clone size: NA
V gene: TRBV5-1
D gene: NA
CDR3 protein: CASSFGHTDTQYF
CDR3 DNA: TGCGCCAGCAGCTTTGGACACACAGATACGCAGTATTTT

J gene: TRBJ2-2
clone size: NA
V gene: TRBV28
D gene: NA
CDR3 protein: CASSRPAWSGGELFF
CDR3 DNA: TGTGCCAGCAGTCGCCCCGCCTGGAGTGGCGGGGAGCTGTTTTTT

J gene: TRBJ2-7
clone size: NA
V gene: TRBV6-2/TRBV6-3
D gene: TRBD1
CDR3 protein: CASSYGTATYEQYF
CDR3 DNA: TGTGCCAGCAGTTACGGGACAGCCACCTACGAGCAGTACTTC

J gene: TRBJ2-1
clone size: NA
V gene: TRBV19
D gene: TRBD2
CDR3 protein: CASSSNPGTREQFF
CDR3 DNA: TGTGCCAGTAGCTCAAACCCCGGGACTAGAGAGCAGTTCTTC

J gene: TRBJ1-5
clone size: NA
V gene: TRBV6-2/TRBV6-3
D gene: NA
CDR3 protein: CASSYRGLPLISNQPQHF
CDR3 DNA: TGTGCCAGCAGTTACCGGGGACTCCCCCTTATCAGCAATCAGCCCCAGCATTTT

J gene: TRBJ2-5
clone size: NA
V gene: TRBV2
D gene: NA
CDR3 protein: CANQREETQYF
CDR3 DNA: TGTGCCAACCAGAGAGAAGAGACCCAGTACTTC

J gene: TRBJ1-6
clone size: NA
V gene: TRBV13
D gene: TRBD1
CDR3 protein: CASSPRDRYSPLHF
CDR3 DNA: TGTGCCAGCAGCCCCCGGGACAGGTATTCACCCCTCCACTTT

J gene: TRBJ1-3
clone size: NA
V gene: TRBV10-3
D gene: NA
CDR3 protein: CAISGGGNTIYF
CDR3 DNA: TGTGCCATCAGTGGGGGAGGAAACACCATATATTTT

J gene: TRBJ2-7
clone size: NA
V gene: TRBV7-8
D gene: NA
CDR3 protein: CASSLAVGSFYEQYF
CDR3 DNA: TGTGCCAGCAGCTTAGCGGTGGGCAGCTTCTACGAGCAGTACTTC

J gene: TRBJ2-3
clone size: NA
V gene: TRBV7-2
D gene: NA
CDR3 protein: CASSPRGADTQYF
CDR3 DNA: TGTGCCAGCAGCCCCAGGGGGGCAGATACGCAGTATTTT

J gene: TRBJ1-4
clone size: NA
V gene: TRBV6-4
D gene: TRBD1
CDR3 protein: CASSDHPTGKMRKLFF
CDR3 DNA: TGTGCCAGCAGTGACCATCCGACAGGGAAAATGAGAAAACTGTTTTTT

J gene: TRBJ1-2
clone size: NA
V gene: TRBV18
D gene: NA
CDR3 protein: CASSVSGQLAYGYTF
CDR3 DNA: TGTGCCAGCTCAGTTTCGGGACAACTTGCCTATGGCTACACCTTC

J gene: TRBJ2-7
clone size: NA
V gene: TRBV5-6
D gene: NA
CDR3 protein: CASSSSGRFYEQYF
CDR3 DNA: TGTGCCAGCAGCTCCTCCGGCAGGTTTTACGAGCAGTACTTC

J gene: TRBJ1-2
clone size: NA
V gene: TRBV19
D gene: NA
CDR3 protein: CASSTPYGYTF
CDR3 DNA: TGTGCCAGTAGTACACCGTATGGCTACACCTTC

J gene: TRBJ2-1
clone size: NA
V gene: TRBV20-1
D gene: NA
CDR3 protein: CSAGNSGEQFF
CDR3 DNA: TGCAGTGCTGGCAATTCGGGTGAGCAGTTCTTC

J gene: TRBJ2-5
clone size: NA
V gene: TRBV7-2
D gene: NA
CDR3 protein: CASSLEGYQETQYF
CDR3 DNA: TGTGCCAGCAGCTTAGAGGGGTACCAAGAGACCCAGTACTTC

J gene: TRBJ1-5
clone size: NA
V gene: TRBV2
D gene: NA
CDR3 protein: CASSEAGQGFNQPQHF
CDR3 DNA: TGTGCCAGCAGTGAAGCGGGGCAGGGTTTCAATCAGCCCCAGCATTTT

J gene: TRBJ2-5
clone size: NA
V gene: TRBV5-1
D gene: NA
CDR3 protein: CASSGGQGGETQYF
CDR3 DNA: TGCGCCAGCAGTGGCGGACAGGGAGGGGAGACCCAGTACTTC

J gene: TRBJ2-5
clone size: NA
V gene: TRBV7-8
D gene: NA
CDR3 protein: CASSLQTIQETQYF
CDR3 DNA: TGTGCCAGCAGCTTACAAACAATCCAAGAGACCCAGTACTTC

J gene: TRBJ2-3
clone size: NA
V gene: TRBV14
D gene: NA
CDR3 protein: CASSQVRNSGDTQYF
CDR3 DNA: TGTGCCAGCAGCCAAGTCCGGAATAGCGGCGATACGCAGTATTTT

J gene: TRBJ2-3
clone size: NA
V gene: TRBV5-5
D gene: TRBD1
CDR3 protein: CASSLDRGGDTQYF
CDR3 DNA: TGTGCCAGCAGCCTGGACAGGGGAGGGGATACGCAGTATTTT

J gene: TRBJ1-1
clone size: NA
V gene: TRBV18
D gene: NA
CDR3 protein: CASATGRDTEAFF
CDR3 DNA: TGTGCCAGCGCAACAGGTAGGGACACTGAAGCTTTCTTT

J gene: TRBJ2-7
clone size: NA
V gene: TRBV19
D gene: TRBD2
CDR3 protein: CASSISAGGNSYEQYF
CDR3 DNA: TGTGCCAGTAGTATATCAGCGGGGGGTAACTCCTACGAGCAGTACTTC

J gene: TRBJ1-5
clone size: NA
V gene: TRBV6-1
D gene: NA
CDR3 protein: CASSEREGQPQHF
CDR3 DNA: TGTGCCAGCAGTGAAAGGGAAGGACAGCCCCAGCATTTT

J gene: TRBJ2-3
clone size: NA
V gene: TRBV27
D gene: TRBD1
CDR3 protein: CASTTTGGVQDTQYF
CDR3 DNA: TGTGCCAGCACCACCACAGGGGGAGTACAAGATACGCAGTATTTT

J gene: TRBJ1-5
clone size: NA
V gene: TRBV5-4
D gene: TRBD1
CDR3 protein: CASSLQGNSNQPQHF
CDR3 DNA: TGTGCCAGCAGCTTACAGGGGAATAGCAATCAGCCCCAGCATTTT

J gene: TRBJ2-3
clone size: NA
V gene: TRBV24-1
D gene: TRBD1
CDR3 protein: CATSERWDRGNTQYF
CDR3 DNA: TGTGCCACCAGTGAACGATGGGACAGGGGAAATACGCAGTATTTT

J gene: TRBJ2-6
clone size: NA
V gene: TRBV7-9
D gene: NA
CDR3 protein: CATHEVSGANVLTF
CDR3 DNA: TGTGCCACCCATGAGGTATCTGGGGCCAACGTCCTGACTTTC

J gene: TRBJ1-4
clone size: NA
V gene: TRBV19
D gene: NA
CDR3 protein: CASREPGGGNEKLFF
CDR3 DNA: TGTGCCAGTAGAGAGCCGGGAGGAGGAAATGAAAAACTGTTTTTT

J gene: TRBJ1-5
clone size: NA
V gene: TRBV6-5
D gene: NA
CDR3 protein: CASSYRQGNQPQHF
CDR3 DNA: TGTGCCAGCAGTTACCGGCAGGGGAATCAGCCCCAGCATTTT

J gene: TRBJ2-7
clone size: NA
V gene: TRBV7-2
D gene: NA
CDR3 protein: CASSLELGRLLDEQYF
CDR3 DNA: TGTGCCAGCAGCTTAGAGTTGGGGCGCCTTTTGGACGAGCAGTACTTC

J gene: TRBJ2-5
clone size: many
V gene: TRBV20-1
D gene: NA
CDR3 protein: CSASGGDGETQYF
CDR3 DNA: TGCAGTGCTAGTGGCGGGGACGGAGAGACCCAGTACTTC

J gene: TRBJ1-4
clone size: NA
V gene: TRBV3-1/TRBV3-2
D gene: TRBD1
CDR3 protein: CASSPVTGGPPTNEKLFF
CDR3 DNA: TGTGCCAGCAGCCCCGTGACAGGGGGCCCCCCAACTAATGAAAAACTGTTTTTT

J gene: TRBJ2-7
clone size: NA
V gene: TRBV28
D gene: NA
CDR3 protein: CASSLVDKSSYEQYF
CDR3 DNA: TGTGCCAGCAGTTTAGTTGACAAGAGCTCCTACGAGCAGTACTTC

J gene: TRBJ2-3
clone size: NA
V gene: TRBV18
D gene: NA
CDR3 protein: CASSMRRQGTDTQYF
CDR3 DNA: TGTGCCAGCTCAATGCGCCGTCAAGGCACAGATACGCAGTATTTT